Detailed here is one TCR beta chain. Seattle researchers signed up patients amid active infection and tracked them longitudinally. This record belongs to a study of blood T cell repertoires in COVID-19. The wider study: Both acute and convalescent COVID-19 samples were obtained from the United States, Italy and Spain. PBMCs, B-cell-depleted T cells, or T cells provided the cDNA or gDNA that made up the material.

Using immunoSEQ multiplex PCR, the repertoire was profiled, and TCRdb retains in-frame clones only, with some absent. The table records about 180,000 clones, about 81% of them present only once. The TCR comes from a woman of 80 years or more with COVID-19, enrolled during active disease. Material for sequencing was peripheral blood.

The CDR3 DNA reads TGTGCCAGCAGCGTAGCTGGAGAAGAGACCCAGTACTTC. Translation gives CASSVAGEETQYF. The rearrangement joins TRBV9 to TRBJ2-5; D is ambiguous. The CDR3 is 13 amino acids. With 0 bases removed from V and 3 bases from J, the gap between germline ends came to 6 bases. The germline CDR1 and CDR2 sequences are SGDLS and YYNGEE.